These 9 T cell receptor beta chains share one sample of origin, sequenced in a study of blood T cell repertoires in COVID-19 (TCRdb year 2020). Library prep was done by the immunoSEQ multiplex PCR assay. Sourced from immuneACCESS, this table was stored by TCRdb with only in-frame sequences that have V and J called. A share of the clones is absent; for the studies checked, an unresolved V gene accounts for under half, and the remainder has no known explanation. This sample comprises 200,000 to 250,000 clones, 92% of them detected only once. 0.8% to 0.95% of the sample belongs to the ten largest clones. What was sequenced was peripheral blood. The source of these receptors is a man aged 30-40 years with COVID-19, enrolled during active disease.

This rearrangement joins TRBV19 to TRBJ2-1, with 9 positions matching TRBD1. Unmatched junction bases numbered 3, after V lost 9 bases and J lost 3 bases. The CDR3 has 13 residues. Per the germline V gene, CDR1 is LNHDA and CDR2 is SQIVND (reference sequence). The CDR3: CASSGQGYNEQFF. The CDR3 DNA is TGTGCCAGCTCGGGACAGGGCTACAATGAGCAGTTCTTC.

Comment on this clone: Compared with germline, one end of the junction differs, possibly owing to a read error. V usage is TRBV5-4 and J usage is TRBJ2-1; D is unresolved. The length of the CDR3 is 13 residues. Germline loops: CDR1 SGHNT, CDR2 YYREEE (reference sequence). The CDR3 here is CATLTESYNKQFF. The CDR3 DNA reads as TGTGCCACCCTTACAGAATCTTACAATAAGCAGTTCTTC.

V gene TRBV7-3 combines with J gene TRBJ2-2; 7 positions match TRBD1. J lost 5 bases, V lost 0 bases, and 6 bases had no gene match. Germline values: CDR1 SGHTA, CDR2 FQGTGA. The CDR3 runs 16 residues. The CDR3 nucleotides are TGTGCCAGCAGCTTAACGGACAGGAGTGGGACCGGGGAGCTGTTTTTT. Translated: CASSLTDRSGTGELFF.

The chain couples TRBV7-9 to TRBJ1-3; no clear D gene. Germline V gene data show CDR1 as SEHNR and CDR2 as FQNEAQ (reference sequence). CDR3 length: 18 residues. V lost 5 bases, J lost 3 bases, and 23 bases lay in between. DNA of the CDR3: TGTGCCAGCAGCCTCCCTGTGGCAAGGCGGGAAGGTGGAAACACCATATATTTT. It specifies CASSLPVARREGGNTIYF.

This chain uses TRBV13 with TRBJ2-1, with D unresolved. Between the trimmed V and J ends, which lost 5 bases and 6 bases, there was a span of 11 bases. The CDR3 is made up of 13 amino acids. The germline V gene encodes CDR1 PRHDT and CDR2 FYEKMQ (reference sequence). DNA of the CDR3: TGTGCCAGCAGCGTCAAACAGAGCAATGAGCAGTTCTTC. This translates into CASSVKQSNEQFF.

This chain connects TRBV5-4 to TRBJ1-1; the match to TRBD1 covers 10 bases. The V segment lost 3 bases and the J segment 2 bases; nucleotides outside the gene matches: 10. CDR3 size: 17 residues. The germline V gene has CDR1 SGHNT and CDR2 YYREEE (reference sequence). CDR3 DNA sequence: TGTGCCAGCAGCTCCCCCCCGACAGGGGGCCCCAACACTGAAGCTTTCTTT. Translated: CASSSPPTGGPNTEAFF.

The chain links TRBV5-4 to TRBJ2-7; D is unresolved. V lost 1 base and J 2 bases, leaving 10 bases between the germline ends. CDR1 and CDR2 (germline): SGHNT, YYREEE (reference sequence). The CDR3 contains 14 residues. CDR3 in amino acids: CASSLSGAPYEQYF. The CDR3 DNA reads as TGTGCCAGCAGCTTGTCCGGAGCCCCCTACGAGCAGTACTTC.

CDR3 DNA sequence: TGCGCCAGCACCGCGGTGGAGCGGGTAACAGATACGCAGTATTTT. Translation: CASTAVERVTDTQYF. The chain couples TRBV5-1 to TRBJ2-3; a weak D match, TRBD2 (6 bases). Looked up from germline, CDR1 is SGHRS and CDR2 is YFSETQ. This CDR3 is built from 15 residues. Trimming stripped 6 bases from V and 3 bases from J, with 17 bases between.

The CDR3 sequence is CASSEAYSDDYGYTF. CDR3 sequence (DNA): TGTGCCAGCAGTGAAGCCTACAGTGACGACTATGGCTACACCTTC. The V and J genes are TRBV2 and TRBJ1-2; no reliable D call. Trimming left V 0 bases short and J 3 bases short, with 11 bases between. Looked up from germline, CDR1 is SNHLY and CDR2 is FYNNEI. CDR3 length equals 15 residues.